The sample holds a few counts of the clone carrying this T cell receptor (beta chain). The target antigen is unknown. These data originate in a study of T cell repertoires in cytomegalovirus infection. Background on the study: Both CMV infection and a matching HLA type were indicated by public TCR beta signatures.

General observations from the study: There were carriers of CMV plus the relevant HLA, and cumulative public TCR beta family frequency identified them. Across the ex vivo response, the dominant clonotypes were HLA-C-restricted CMV-specific TCR beta clonotypes.

Trimming at V came to 5 bases and at J to 2 bases, leaving 7 bases not matched to a gene. The CDR3 runs 16 residues. Germline lookup yields CDR1 SEHNR and CDR2 FQNEAQ (reference sequence). MiXCR, run by TCRdb on the reads, gives a single entry per CDR3 protein. The sample lists around 230,000 distinct CDR3 sequences; approximately 7% were seen once. This TCR derives from a human donor in good health (CMV status not recorded). Some clones in this sample may be carry-over from other donors' samples. This chain links TRBV7-9 with TRBJ2-3, with TRBD2 matching 10 bases. Sequenced: PBMCs. Here the CDR3 reads CASSPAGGGNTDTQYF. DNA for the CDR3: TGTGCCAGCAGCCCAGCGGGGGGGGGCAACACAGATACGCAGTATTTT. Full variable domain (remainder filled in from reference TRBV7-9 and TRBJ2-3): DTGVSQNPRHKITKRGQNVTFRCDPISEHNRLYWYRQTLGQGPEFLTYFQNEAQLEKSRLLSDRFSAERPKGSFSTLEIQRTEQGDSAMYLCASSPAGGGNTDTQYFGPGTRLTVL.